A single sample is the source of the 29 T cell receptor beta chains below, sequenced in a study of metastatic and nonmetastatic thyroid tumors. Patients underwent thyroid surgery, and none had received any treatment before it. TCRdb reprocessed the PCR reads using MiXCR. The repertoire consists of 32,000 or so clones, with less than 20% occurring once and the leading ten covering about 7.8%. Sequencing input: blood. These receptors were obtained from a female donor with papillary thyroid cancer or a benign thyroid nodule (not recorded which). Some clones in this sample may be carry-over from other donors' samples.

This clone was seen only a few times. The chain links TRBV6-1 to TRBJ2-3, with 7 bases matching TRBD2. With V trimmed by 6 bases and J by 5 bases, 11 bases remained unmatched. CDR3 length: 15 residues. Germline V gene lookup returns CDR1 MNHNS and CDR2 SASEGT. DNA of the CDR3: TGTGCCAGCAGCTTGGCGGGAGCCGGTATAGATACGCAGTATTTT. The encoded protein is CASSLAGAGIDTQYF.

By proportion, this clone is medium-sized. V usage is TRBV20-1 and J usage is TRBJ1-6; 10 bases match TRBD1. After removal of 2 bases from V and 0 bases from J, the junction contained 7 bases not matched to a gene. The CDR3 consists of 18 residues. The germline CDR1 and CDR2 sequences are DFQATT and SNEGSKA (reference sequence). CDR3 in DNA: TGCAGTGCTAGATTCGCCGGGACAGGGGTCTCCTATAATTCACCCCTCCACTTT. It specifies CSARFAGTGVSYNSPLHF.

DNA for the CDR3: TGTGCCAGCACCGCTCCAGGGGTTAGGACTGAAGCTTTCTTT. Translated: CASTAPGVRTEAFF. V and J are TRBV6-2 or TRBV6-3 and TRBJ1-1, with TRBD1 as a possible D gene (6 bases). This CDR3 is 14 amino acids long. Germline CDR1 reads MNHEY; CDR2 reads SVGEGT. V lost 7 bases, J lost 5 bases, and 17 bases lay in between.

This clone was seen a handful of times. One base away lies a much larger clone, so this may be a sequencing read error. Likely a read error: the CDR3 ends without its conserved phenylalanine or tryptophan. The gene calls are TRBV10-2 and TRBJ2-7; D is undetermined. CDR1 and CDR2 from the germline V gene are WSHSY and SAAADI. The CDR3 has 14 residues. V lost 7 bases and J 0 bases, leaving 13 bases between the germline ends. CDR3 nucleotide sequence: TGCGCCAGCAAGGACGGGCCATTCTCCTACGAGCAGTACTCC. This translates into CASKDGPFSYEQYS.

This clone has ten or more counts. This chain connects TRBV28 to TRBJ1-5, with D possibly matching TRBD1 (6 bases). CDR1 and CDR2 from the germline V gene are MDHEN and SYDVKM. The V gene lost 7 bases and the J gene lost 7 bases, with 14 bases spanning the gap. This CDR3 spans 13 amino acids. DNA for the CDR3: TGTGCCAGCACCCAAGGGGGTCCCCAGCCCCAGCATTTT. Residues: CASTQGGPQPQHF.

As for this clone: No conserved phenylalanine or tryptophan is present at the end of the CDR3, so a read error is the likely explanation. V usage is TRBV20-1 and J usage is TRBJ2-5; no clear D gene. With 4 bases removed from V and 7 bases from J, the gap between germline ends came to 10 bases. Per germline, CDR1 DFQATT and CDR2 SNEGSKA (reference sequence). This CDR3 comprises 11 residues. CDR3 sequence reads: CSANKVVTQYV. The CDR3 bases are TGCAGTGCTAACAAGGTGGTGACCCAGTACGTC.

This clone has just a few counts. The rearrangement uses TRBV6-5 and TRBJ2-3; a possible D gene is TRBD2 (5 bases). The germline V and J ends were trimmed by 0 bases and 0 bases, with 13 bases remaining between them. The germline V gene has CDR1 MNHEY and CDR2 SVGAGI. The CDR3 length is 17 residues. The CDR3 nucleotides are TGTGCCAGCAGTTACTCGTTTTGGGCGGGTAGCACAGATACGCAGTATTTT. It yields the protein CASSYSFWAGSTDTQYF.

This clone was recorded at least ten times. The chain combines TRBV30 with TRBJ2-5; no definite D call. Per germline, CDR1 GTSNPN and CDR2 SVGIG (reference sequence). Trimming pared 3 bases from V and 5 bases from J, leaving 4 bases between. The CDR3 totals 10 residues. DNA of the CDR3: TGTGCCTGGAGCCAGGAGACCCAGTACTTC. This translates into CAWSQETQYF.

This clone turned up a few times. The V call is TRBV7-3, the J call TRBJ1-2; possibly TRBD1 for D (6 bases). The CDR3 totals 12 residues. The V and J ends lost 5 bases and 8 bases respectively, with 12 bases between them. The V gene's germline CDR1 is SGHTA and CDR2 FQGTGA. CDR3 in amino acids: CASSIQGKGYTF. The CDR3 nucleotides are TGTGCCAGCAGCATTCAGGGGAAAGGCTACACCTTC.

This clone was picked up a small number of times. The rearrangement links TRBV10-1 to TRBJ1-5, with 9 bases that match TRBD1. The CDR3 has 13 residues. The germline V gene has CDR1 WNHNN and CDR2 SYGVQD (reference sequence). Germline trimming cut 7 bases from V and 4 bases from J; bases unmatched to any gene: 2. The CDR3, as DNA: TGCGCCAGCATAGGGACAGGGAATCAGCCCCAGCATTTT. This translates into CASIGTGNQPQHF.

This clone was observed many times. The rearrangement joins TRBV24-1 to TRBJ2-1; 7 positions agree with TRBD2. The CDR3 is 16 residues long. Germline trimming cut 3 bases from V and 0 bases from J; bases unmatched to any gene: 4. Germline V gene sequence: CDR1 KGHDR, CDR2 SFDVKD. The CDR3 DNA sequence: TGTGCCACCAGTGATCCTCTAGCGGCCTCCTACAATGAGCAGTTCTTC. Protein product: CATSDPLAASYNEQFF.

V and J are TRBV28 and TRBJ1-2; D perhaps matches TRBD1 (5 bases). CDR1 is MDHEN, CDR2 SYDVKM, per germline. CDR3 length: 14 amino acids. V was shortened by 4 bases and J by 4 bases, with 13 bases between the two germline ends. The CDR3 protein is CASSSLTGSYGYTF. The CDR3 region has the DNA TGTGCCAGCAGTTCCCTAACAGGTTCCTATGGCTACACCTTC.

In its sample, this clone was seen many times. This rearrangement joins TRBV29-1 to TRBJ2-5, with 10 bases matching TRBD2. After removal of 3 bases from V and 5 bases from J, the junction contained 3 bases not matched to a gene. From germline, CDR1 is SQVTM and CDR2 ANQGSEA. The CDR3 length is 13 residues. The CDR3 region is CSVDLAGVETQYF. The CDR3 bases are TGCAGCGTTGACCTAGCGGGAGTTGAGACCCAGTACTTC.

This chain uses TRBV6-2 or TRBV6-3 with TRBJ2-1; TRBD1 aligns across 8 bases. The CDR3 is made up of 15 amino acids. CDR1 is MNHEY, CDR2 SVGEGT, per germline. Unmatched junction bases numbered 6, after V lost 2 bases and J lost 6 bases. This chain's CDR3 is CASSYAGGFGNEQFF. CDR3 DNA: TGTGCCAGCAGTTACGCAGGGGGCTTCGGCAATGAGCAGTTCTTC.

The sample holds many counts of this clone. This chain links TRBV20-1 with TRBJ1-1; TRBD1 might be the D (6 bases). Between the trimmed V and J ends, which lost 5 bases and 0 bases, there was a span of 10 bases. Per germline, CDR1 DFQATT and CDR2 SNEGSKA (reference sequence). There are 13 residues in the CDR3. CDR3 nucleotides: TGCAGTGCTCCCTCAGGGGTGAACACTGAAGCTTTCTTT. It yields the protein CSAPSGVNTEAFF.

V is TRBV20-1 and J is TRBJ1-2, with 9 bases matching TRBD1. Trimming took 6 bases from V and 5 from J; bases not matched to a gene: 13. Per germline, CDR1 DFQATT and CDR2 SNEGSKA (reference sequence). The CDR3 covers 15 residues. The CDR3, as DNA: TGCAGTGCACTACCCTCGGGACAGGGACTTTATGGCTACACCTTC. Translated, it gives CSALPSGQGLYGYTF.

The chain is built from TRBV20-1 and TRBJ1-5; D not certain. V lost 5 bases to trimming and J lost 0 bases, with 8 bases between them. Germline CDR1 and CDR2: DFQATT and SNEGSKA (reference sequence). This CDR3 is 13 amino acids long. In DNA form, the CDR3 reads TGCAGTGCTCTGACGGGTAGCAATCAGCCCCAGCATTTT. Its protein product is CSALTGSNQPQHF.

The sample holds many counts of this clone. V is TRBV6-1 and J is TRBJ2-7, with 9 bases matching TRBD1. Trimming cost V 5 bases and J 3 bases; bases outside gene matches: 8. The CDR3 has 15 amino acids. Germline V CDR1 and CDR2: MNHNS, SASEGT. The CDR3 sequence: CASSPGQGSFYEQYF. CDR3 sequence (DNA): TGTGCCAGCAGTCCGGGACAGGGTAGCTTCTACGAGCAGTACTTC.

V usage is TRBV20-1 and J usage is TRBJ2-5; D gene unclear. With 2 bases removed from V and 0 bases from J, the gap between germline ends came to 4 bases. Germline loops: CDR1 DFQATT, CDR2 SNEGSKA (reference sequence). The CDR3 totals 12 residues. CDR3 DNA sequence: TGCAGTGCTAGAACCTACCAAGAGACCCAGTACTTC. Its translation: CSARTYQETQYF.

In its sample, this clone was seen a few times. V usage is TRBV28 and J usage is TRBJ2-7; no reliable D call. The CDR3 runs to 12 residues. Germline V gives CDR1 MDHEN, CDR2 SYDVKM. V was trimmed by 6 bases and J by 3 bases, leaving 9 bases between them. The CDR3 here is CASRGFVYEQYF. As DNA, the CDR3 is TGTGCCAGCAGAGGTTTTGTCTACGAGCAGTACTTC.

The V gene is TRBV27, the J gene TRBJ2-3, with D perhaps matching TRBD1 or TRBD2 (5 bases each). V lost 0 bases and J 1 base, leaving 11 bases between the germline ends. This CDR3 is 16 amino acids long. CDR1 is MNHEY and CDR2 is SMNVEV in the germline V gene (reference sequence). The CDR3 nucleotides are TGTGCCAGCAGTTTATCGGGGGTAAGCCGCACAGATACGCAGTATTTT. This gives the protein CASSLSGVSRTDTQYF.

There are many counts of this clone. This sequence joins TRBV6-1 and TRBJ2-3, with D uncertain. Trimming shortened V by 5 bases and J by 0 bases, and 15 bases separated the two germline ends. This CDR3 spans 16 amino acids. Germline V gene sequence: CDR1 MNHNS, CDR2 SASEGT. CDR3 region: CASSLPDPRSTDTQYF. Written as DNA, the CDR3 is TGTGCCAGCAGTCTCCCCGACCCCCGCAGCACAGATACGCAGTATTTT.

The sample holds many counts of this clone. Relative to the germline gene, one junction end is altered; a read error may explain this. V gene TRBV7-9 combines with J gene TRBJ1-2, with 8 bases fitting TRBD1. Per germline, CDR1 SEHNR and CDR2 FQNEAQ (reference sequence). CDR3 length equals 13 residues. CDR3 sequence reads: CSSSAGGGYGYTF. CDR3 in DNA: TGTTCCAGCAGCGCAGGGGGCGGCTATGGCTACACCTTC.

This clone was detected many times. V usage is TRBV3-1 and J usage is TRBJ1-6, with D unresolved. CDR3 length: 14 amino acids. The germline gives CDR1 LGHDT, CDR2 YNNKEL (reference sequence). Trimming cost V 1 base and J 6 bases, with 7 bases left between them. The CDR3 region has the DNA TGTGCCAGCAGCCAAGTGTCGATTAATTCACCCCTCCACTTT. Protein: CASSQVSINSPLHF.

This clone was observed many times. The V and J genes are TRBV12-3 or TRBV12-4 and TRBJ1-1, with TRBD1 matching over 7 bases. J lost 0 bases, V lost 6 bases, and 10 bases had no gene match. CDR3 length: 16 amino acids. The CDR3 DNA sequence: TGTGCCAGCAGCCGCTTAACCGGGACAGTGAACACTGAAGCTTTCTTT. Translating gives CASSRLTGTVNTEAFF.

There are many counts of this clone. The genes are TRBV12-3 or TRBV12-4 and TRBJ1-1, with 8 bases that match TRBD1. Trimming at V came to 4 bases and at J to 4 bases, leaving 5 bases not matched to a gene. This CDR3 spans 14 amino acids. This CDR3 is CASSSPGGITEAFF. CDR3 coding DNA: TGTGCCAGCAGTTCTCCAGGGGGCATCACTGAAGCTTTCTTT.

This clone showed up many times. This rearrangement joins TRBV5-5 to TRBJ1-5; D may be TRBD1 (5 bases). The CDR3 covers 15 residues. Germline V CDR1 and CDR2: SGHKS, YYEKEE (reference sequence). The V end was cut by 4 bases, the J end by 6 bases, with 17 bases between. CDR3 nucleotides: TGTGCCAGCAGCCCGGGACCTACGAGTAGTCAGCCCCAGCATTTT. It codes for CASSPGPTSSQPQHF. Full variable domain (rest looked up from reference TRBV5-5 and TRBJ1-5): DAGVTQSPTHLIKTRGQQVTLRCSPISGHKSVSWYQQVLGQGPQFIFQYYEKEERGRGNFPDRFSARQFPNYSSELNVNALLLGDSALYLCASSPGPTSSQPQHFGDGTRLSIL.

This clone was found many times. The chain recombines TRBV18 with TRBJ1-1; D uncertain. The CDR3 totals 14 residues. V was shortened by 1 base and J by 1 base, with 7 bases between the two germline ends. CDR1 is KGHSH, CDR2 LQKENI, per germline. In DNA, the CDR3 is TGTGCCAGCTCACCACTCAAGGGGAACACTGAAGCTTTCTTT. It is translated as CASSPLKGNTEAFF.

This clone is categorized as medium-sized (0.01 to 0.1%). V gene TRBV20-1 combines with J gene TRBJ2-2, with D possibly matching TRBD2 (6 bases). The CDR3 consists of 16 residues. Between the trimmed V and J ends, which lost 6 bases and 6 bases, there was a span of 23 bases. From germline, CDR1 is DFQATT and CDR2 SNEGSKA (reference sequence). CDR3 sequence: CSAPFGGNVAAGELFF. The CDR3, as DNA: TGCAGTGCCCCCTTTGGCGGGAACGTCGCTGCCGGGGAGCTGTTTTTT.